This entry describes one T cell receptor (beta chain). This entry is derived from a study of blood T cell repertoires in COVID-19. CDR1 is SGDLS and CDR2 is YYNGEE in the germline V gene. V was cut by 3 bases and J by 6 bases, with 16 bases left in between. This CDR3 has 15 amino acids. Sequencing used immunoSEQ multiplex PCR; TCRdb keeps in-frame clones, though not all of them. Of approximately 190,000 clones in the sample, roughly 89% are singletons; the top ten hold about 3.2%. The sequence was obtained from a woman under 40 who had been exposed to COVID-19. The chain is built from TRBV9 and TRBJ2-1; D may be TRBD1 (6 bases). The sample taken for sequencing was PBMCs or T cells enriched from blood (not recorded which). The CDR3 DNA reads TGTGCCAGCAGCGAGGGGGATAGAGCCAGCAATGAGCAGTTCTTC. It specifies CASSEGDRASNEQFF.